This section outlines one TCR beta chain sequence together with its context. The antigen is not known. To make TCR beta libraries, researchers used iRepertoire HTBI primers and Arm-PCR of CDR3 regions. Original methodology: Across the samples, identification revealed roughly 56 TRBV and 12 to 15 TRBJ segments. In TCRdb, the multiplex PCR reads were re-called with MiXCR into one record per CDR3 protein. V and J calls and clone size were set by TCRdb, not the authors. In the table there are more than 650,000 distinct CDR3 sequences, roughly 30% of which are singletons. The record originates from a study of regulatory T cells in long-lasting Graves disease. Study-level background: The term persistent Graves' disease signified upward of 5 years on antithyroid drugs with positive TSH receptor antibodies.

Findings and limits, study-wide: Repertoires from persistent disease leaned toward TRBV28, TRBJ1-2 and TRBJ2-5.

Documented time point: persistent/refractory GD, antithyroid drugs over 5 years with positive TRAb. Construction of the TCR library relied on RNA isolated from PBMCs. Germline-derived CDR1 and CDR2 are SGHTA and FQGNSA. Trimming took 1 base from V and 8 from J, leaving 17 bases between them. CDR3 length: 15 amino acids. The V gene is TRBV7-2, the J gene TRBJ1-1; D gene uncertain. The TCR was taken from a female donor with Graves disease. Source: peripheral blood mononuclear cells (PBMCs), taken when the disease was refractory, from a patient treated with antithyroid drugs. As DNA, the CDR3 is TGTGCCAGCAGCTTAGGTGTAGGGAGTAAGGCGGAAGCTTTCTTT. Its protein is CASSLGVGSKAEAFF.